Following are 5 T cell receptor beta chains from one sample sequenced in a study of tumor-infiltrating lymphocytes in primary liver carcinoma. From about 0.5 ug of total RNA, TCR beta-specific cDNA was reverse-transcribed using a constant-region primer. Libraries for TCR beta were built through three nested multiplex PCR rounds, which together made up a slightly modified ARM-PCR procedure. A C-beta reverse primer and TRBV1-TRBV30 forward primers served in each of the first two PCR rounds, at about 10 cycles apiece. TCRdb reanalysed the multiplex PCR reads using MiXCR and keeps one entry per CDR3 protein. The profile shows about 180,000 distinct CDR3 sequences, 60% of them singletons. Germline DNA was also extracted, and blood RNA was taken from unsorted whole blood. Sequenced sample: peripheral blood. These receptors originate from a man aged 35 to 55 with primary liver carcinoma and hepatitis B virus infection.

Worth noting for this clonotype: At one end, the junction sequence differs from germline, possibly due to a read error. The chain carries TRBV6-5 and TRBJ1-5, with D perhaps matching TRBD1 (5 bases). The CDR3 is 17 amino acids. CDR1 is MNHEY and CDR2 is SVGAGI in the germline V gene. Here the CDR3 DNA reads TGTGCCAGCAATTACTCGAGCAGGGCGAATAGCAATCAGCCCCAGCATTTT. As protein: CASNYSSRANSNQPQHF.

This clonotype was observed a few times. The V gene is TRBV7-9, the J gene TRBJ2-7, with 7 bases matching TRBD1. V trimming: 4 bases; J trimming: 5 bases; junction bases outside the gene matches: 8. There are 14 residues in the CDR3. Germline assignment: CDR1 SEHNR and CDR2 FQNEAQ (reference sequence). The CDR3 here is CASSSDRERDEQYF. CDR3 in DNA: TGTGCCAGCAGCTCTGACAGGGAGCGCGACGAGCAGTACTTC.

V is TRBV12-3 or TRBV12-4 and J is TRBJ2-2, with TRBD1 matching over 9 bases. The V segment lost 5 bases and the J segment 6 bases; nucleotides outside the gene matches: 4. The CDR3 covers 14 residues. The CDR3 DNA follows: TGTGCCAGCAGTCGTGGGACAGGGTCCGGGGAGCTGTTTTTT. Translated, it gives CASSRGTGSGELFF.

With respect to this clonotype: A much larger clone sits a single nucleotide away, making a read error possible. The V and J genes are TRBV29-1 and TRBJ2-5; TRBD1 matches 7 bases. The trim removed 4 bases at V and 2 bases at J, leaving 19 bases unmatched. CDR3 length: 18 amino acids. Germline V gene data show CDR1 as SQVTM and CDR2 as ANQGSEA. CDR3 sequence reads: CSVVSVEFGTDFQETQYF. CDR3 DNA: TGCAGCGTTGTCTCCGTGGAATTTGGGACAGATTTTCAAGAGACCCAGTACTTC.

The chain has TRBV6-9 and TRBJ2-5, with 8 bases identical to TRBD2. Germline-derived CDR1 and CDR2 are MNHGY and SVAAGI. CDR3 length: 16 residues. The junction had 11 bases not matched to a gene; V was cut back by 6 bases and J by 2 bases. CDR3 in amino acids: CASRHGQRGPQETQYF. CDR3 nucleotide sequence: TGTGCCAGCAGGCATGGACAGCGGGGGCCTCAAGAGACCCAGTACTTC.